This T cell receptor (beta chain) derives from a study of cytomegalovirus exposure and HLA in healthy donors (dated by TCRdb to about 2017). At the level of the whole study: An earlier analysis of more than 550 of the donors reported 276 Gb of sequence data and 117 million unique TCR beta sequences obtained from around 190 million T cells. In an earlier analysis of 550 to 700 of the donors, high-throughput TCR beta sequencing was used to judge whether each TCR beta V gene segment behaved as functional or pseudogenic. Because of strong linkage in the cohort, roughly five DR-DQ haplotypes were treated as single units for association and clustering. In addition to the first cohort of approximately 670 subjects, a separate validation cohort of approximately 120 different subjects was used. In a later genetic analysis, genome-wide SNP genotypes for about three fifths of the roughly 670 donors were used, and that subset was treated as a discovery cohort. Around 330 gigabases of sequencing data and around 80 million unique TCR sequences made up an early release that covered some 640 HLA-typed donors. The study aimed to test whether cataloging public T cell receptors could reveal signatures of past pathogen exposure. The study used immunosequencing to profile the T cell repertoires of approximately 650 subjects and linked those repertoires to cytomegalovirus serostatus. HLA typing included class I and class II loci at four-digit resolution. All discovery cohort repertoires had been generated on a single sequencing platform. Donor age, sex, ethnicity and CMV serostatus were compiled alongside the repertoire data. To predict cytomegalovirus infection status, the study brought together high-throughput TCR immunosequencing, statistical association of individual TCRs with disease status, and machine learning. The later analysis used no new phenotypic data to find candidate immune exposures, relying instead on TCR beta sequences and their occurrence across donors. The genetic ancestry cluster associated with self-reported Caucasian donors included over 80% of the roughly 400 genotyped donors. Among approximately 370 genotyped donors of the cohort, an average of around 250,000 unique TCR beta nucleotide sequences was sequenced per donor, of which 15% to 20% were non-productive. A later analysis re-analyzed previously published TCR beta repertoires from 660 or so donors and added high-resolution HLA genotyping to study TCR occurrence patterns. Typing coverage differed by locus: A, B, C, DRB1 and DQB1 were typed in about 629-630 donors, DQA1 in roughly 500, DPA1 in 600 to 610, and DPB1 in just under 480. Here is what the overall study found, with its caveats: Correlated functional status among segregating V segments might be attributable to linkage disequilibrium, but an unknown experimental factor could not be ruled out. In the study, some 180 TCR beta chains were listed as associated with cytomegalovirus. V-gene and J-gene trimming of TCR beta chains was associated with a missense DCLRE1C variant in a later genetic analysis, and the association was replicated in an independent cohort. According to a later analysis, parvovirus B19, influenza, CMV and Epstein-Barr virus appeared linked to several top co-occurrence clusters. A cluster of highly shared sequence variants was judged likely to be a technical artifact of the sequencing pipeline. In a later analysis, the rate of TCR association differed among HLA loci, with DRB1 alleles having the most associated TCRs and HLA-C alleles having the fewest. Because HLA typing was missing for some donors at each locus, association tests included only the typed subset. In a later analysis, 16,951 TCR beta sequences were associated with specific HLA alleles at a false discovery rate of 0.05. Because counts were too low, some 17 rarely observed V segments, including chromosome 9 orphons, were left out of the earlier analysis of some 640 of the donors. In an earlier analysis of 500 to 650 of the donors, most TCR beta V segments appeared in productive rearrangements about 87% or about 30% of the time, broadly matching IMGT annotations. Some IMGT-functional V segments, including TRBV6-2 and TRBV6-3, could not be distinguished by the 87-base-pair reads and were therefore excluded. CMV serostatus was the only immune exposure information available for the cohort. Most TCR sequences were seen in very few donors, while some public TCRs were found in many individuals. When HLA alleles, especially DR and DQ, strongly co-occurred, TCR associations were difficult to assign to individual alleles. A further reported finding was that TCR beta sequences accurately predicted the HLA-A and HLA-B alleles for most subjects in the first cohort. According to a later analysis, most CMV-associated TCR beta chains appeared to be HLA-restricted, and the HLA associations seemed to be driven largely by CMV exposure. The presence/absence analyses assumed that sequencing depth was roughly uniform across donors, and that assumption may not be true. Compared with the approximately 720-donor mean, donors in an Asian-associated ancestry cluster had fewer N-insertions in productive TCRs, according to a later genetic analysis. The authors suggested that the approach could potentially be extended to other disease states and immunological phenotypes. Only TCR beta chains were sequenced in this cohort, and the absence of alpha or paired-chain data limited detectable features. In a later analysis, HLA-associated TCR beta chains showed more clonal expansion and lower generation probabilities than non-associated chains that were equally common. Cytomegalovirus status was reported to be diagnosed by the classifier with high specificity and sensitivity in both the original and validation cohorts. In vitro tests confirmed that a few of the cytomegalovirus-associated TCR beta chains recognize cytomegalovirus antigens.

The CDR3 sequence holds 18 residues, the cysteine and phenylalanine included. CDR3 DNA only is kept here, 54 bases in frame from base 1. The germline V gene (reference sequence) yields SEHNR for CDR1 and FQNEAQ for CDR2. Clipping removes 5 bases from V and 1 base from J, with 15 as the unmatched junction base count. The cohort comprised 710 or so healthy bone marrow donors. At the time of sampling, all cohort members were nominally healthy, though unrecorded immune exposures were likely present. The donor tested CMV seropositive and was one of the 289 seropositive cohort members. A peripheral blood sample was provided by each donor, and peripheral blood mononuclear cells were used for TCR beta sequencing. Genomic DNA extraction from the blood cell samples was performed with the Qiagen DNeasy Blood Extraction Kit. The method was the immunoSEQ multiplex PCR assay. The multiplex PCR relied on a mix of 60 forward primers for TCR Vbeta segments and 13 reverse primers for TCR Jbeta segments. Amplification of the CDR3 region of rearranged TCR beta genes was performed with a multiplex PCR assay on genomic DNA. Amplified TCR beta libraries were sequenced as 87-base-pair reads on the Illumina HiSeq System. In the source study's methods: Across the 500 to 700 repertoires, a later analysis counted 80 million or so unique TCR beta chains, around 11 million of which were shared by at least two donors. Raw reads were error-corrected and collapsed into unique sequences with a nearest-neighbor algorithm that merged closely related sequences to remove PCR and sequencing errors. CDR3 sequences were aligned to IMGT reference sequences to assign V, D and J gene segments. Each retained sequence needed at least a six-nucleotide match to both a V gene segment and a J gene segment. Rearrangements were called productive when the CDR3 lacked stop codons and stayed in frame with V and J; all others were non-productive. CDR3 was defined according to IMGT convention as the region running from the second conserved V-encoded cysteine to the conserved J-encoded phenylalanine. Sequences without an unambiguous match to a single V gene segment were excluded from the earlier analysis of approximately 560 of the donors. In an earlier analysis of some 590 of the donors, a V segment was called functional when productive rearrangements were above 56.7%, and segregating when the standard deviation between donors exceeded 5%. A statistical classification framework was developed to diagnose cytomegalovirus status using the catalog of TCR beta chain sequences. In a later analysis, TCR nucleotide sequences were compared against IMGT/GENE-DB human TR gene sequences so that V and J genes could be assigned. The TCRdist pipeline was used in a later analysis to assign CDR3 sequences and most-parsimonious VDJ recombination scenarios. In a later analysis, each TCR beta chain was defined by its CDR3 amino acid sequence together with its V-gene family, and reads lacking a unique V-gene family were excluded. In a later analysis, 550 to 650 highly shared, low-generation-probability nucleotide sequences were removed to address suspected cross-contamination and a sequencing artifact. For each public chain, a later analysis derived a clonal expansion index from normalized ranks of inferred template counts within each repertoire. In a later analysis, generation probabilities were computed with a VDJ recombination model fitted to out-of-frame rearrangements, and the resulting probabilities were checked against IGoR. In a later analysis, hypergeometric tests were used to score TCR-TCR, TCR-HLA and TCR-CMV co-occurrence, with a repertoire-size bias correction applied to TCR pairs. In a later analysis, false discovery rates were estimated by permuting HLA or CMV assignments 20 times. In a later analysis, co-occurring TCRs were grouped using DBSCAN, with TCRdist sequence similarity added in when clustering inside HLA-allele-positive subsets. Co-occurrence clustering excluded repertoires with fewer than 30,000 or more than 120,000 public chains, plus five with anomalous nucleotide sharing. TCRdb carries this immuneACCESS record with in-frame sequences only. Its versions omit some clonotypes, under half of them owing to an unresolved V gene in the studies checked, with the rest unexplained. That table gives V, J and clone size, and the DNA gave D and trimming. The sample data list 150,000 to 200,000 clones, and roughly 80% of these were observed just once. Roughly 7.7% of the sample rests with the top ten.

In regard to this clone: Its antigen specificity is not known. Nothing much larger sits one base from this clone, and base qualities are not available.

The specimen was PBMCs. Rearrangement joined TRBV7-9 to TRBJ1-2; the junction holds 8 bases that match TRBD1. The receptor was derived from a woman in her 30s in good health and CMV-seropositive. DNA sequence: TGTGCCAGCAGCCTTTGGACAGGGACAGTCTTAAGTAACTATGGCTACACCTTC. The encoded protein is CASSLWTGTVLSNYGYTF.